The 26 T cell receptor beta chains given below trace back to one sample, sequenced in a study of cytomegalovirus exposure and HLA in healthy donors. The primer mix had 60 Vbeta and 13 Jbeta primers. Some clones are missing from TCRdb's copy, which holds only in-frame ones; the method was immunoSEQ multiplex PCR. The data contain 140,000 to 150,000 clones, 60% to 80% of them singletons. Sequenced sample: PBMCs. These receptors all come from a woman in her twenties or thirties in good health and CMV-seronegative.

The V and J genes are TRBV4-1 and TRBJ2-7; D not certain. Germline V gene data show CDR1 as MGHRA and CDR2 as YSYEKL. The CDR3 length is 14 residues. V gave up 0 bases and J gave up 0 bases, with 6 bases separating them. The CDR3 nucleotides read TGCGCCAGCAGCCAAGAACTGATCTCCTACGAGCAGTACTTC. Protein sequence: CASSQELISYEQYF.

This clone was observed a handful of times. CDR3 sequence: CASSLQGIGELFF. The CDR3 DNA reads as TGTGCCAGCAGCTTACAGGGAATTGGGGAGCTGTTTTTT. The V gene is TRBV7-9, the J gene TRBJ2-2; D is perhaps TRBD1 (5 bases). Germline loops: CDR1 SEHNR, CDR2 FQNEAQ (reference sequence). V lost 2 bases and J 8 bases, leaving 9 bases between the germline ends. The CDR3 sequence is 13 residues long. The variable domain in full, completed from reference TRBV7-9 and TRBJ2-2, reads DTGVSQNPRHKITKRGQNVTFRCDPISEHNRLYWYRQTLGQGPEFLTYFQNEAQLEKSRLLSDRFSAERPKGSFSTLEIQRTEQGDSAMYLCASSLQGIGELFFGEGSRLTVL.

The V call is TRBV2, the J call TRBJ2-2; D call uncertain. V dropped 5 bases and J dropped 3 bases, with 4 bases sitting between them. CDR3 length: 12 amino acids. Germline lookup yields CDR1 SNHLY and CDR2 FYNNEI. CDR3 protein: CASSTDTGELFF. CDR3 DNA sequence: TGTGCCAGCAGTACGGACACCGGGGAGCTGTTTTTT.

The V gene is TRBV6-1, the J gene TRBJ1-1, with D possibly TRBD1 on 5 matching bases. This CDR3 is built from 12 residues. Germline V gene sequence: CDR1 MNHNS, CDR2 SASEGT. Trimming took off 10 bases at V and 2 bases at J, with 11 bases between the two ends. CDR3 in DNA: TGTGCCACCGAGGGACTTAACACTGAAGCTTTCTTT. Translating gives CATEGLNTEAFF.

The chain recombines TRBV13 with TRBJ1-1, with 7 bases aligning to TRBD1. Germline V lookup: CDR1 PRHDT, CDR2 FYEKMQ (reference sequence). CDR3 length: 15 amino acids. V lost 5 bases and J lost 4; bases outside the gene matches: 10. DNA of the CDR3: TGTGCCAGCAGCCCACGCCGACAGGGAGCCACTGAAGCTTTCTTT. It encodes CASSPRRQGATEAFF.

The chain links TRBV7-8 to TRBJ1-1, with no clear D. With 8 bases removed from V and 2 bases from J, the gap between germline ends came to 6 bases. This CDR3 has 11 residues. Germline V gene sequence: CDR1 SGHVS, CDR2 FQNEAQ. The CDR3 DNA sequence: TGTGCCAGCGGACTTAACACTGAAGCTTTCTTT. This translates into CASGLNTEAFF.

The chain employs TRBV7-9 and TRBJ2-7; TRBD2 is a possible D gene (6 bases). V lost 4 bases and J 3 bases, leaving 16 bases between the germline ends. The CDR3 has 15 amino acids. Germline V gene sequence: CDR1 SEHNR, CDR2 FQNEAQ (reference sequence). The CDR3 protein is CASSSWGDRDYEQYF. In DNA form, the CDR3 reads TGTGCCAGCAGCTCGTGGGGGGATAGGGACTACGAGCAGTACTTC.

V is TRBV6-1 and J is TRBJ2-5; 12 bases map to TRBD2. This CDR3 region has 17 residues. Germline V gives CDR1 MNHNS, CDR2 SASEGT. V dropped 4 bases and J dropped 4; count of bases not matched to a gene: 10. The CDR3 sequence is CASSARLAGGGRETQYF. In DNA form, the CDR3 reads TGTGCCAGCAGTGCCCGGCTAGCGGGGGGGGGTAGAGAGACCCAGTACTTC.

This chain connects TRBV27 to TRBJ1-5; 10 positions match TRBD1. There are 14 residues in the CDR3. J gave up 13 bases and V 2 bases, and 8 bases lay outside the gene matches. Germline V lookup: CDR1 MNHEY, CDR2 SMNVEV (reference sequence). The chain's CDR3 is CASSLRDRGAPQHF. CDR3 sequence (DNA): TGTGCCAGCAGTTTAAGGGACAGGGGAGCCCCTCAGCATTTT.

J is TRBJ1-6 and V is TRBV7-9; 7 bases map to TRBD1. Germline CDR1 reads SEHNR; CDR2 reads FQNEAQ (reference sequence). V shed 1 base and J 10 bases; nucleotides not matched to a gene: 7. The length of the CDR3 is 15 residues. CDR3 nucleotides: TGTGCCAGCAGCTTAGGACAGGGCTTTGGGTCACCCCTCCACTTT. It specifies CASSLGQGFGSPLHF.

This chain uses TRBV2 with TRBJ1-2; no reliable D call. The CDR3 consists of 14 residues. Germline CDR1 and CDR2: SNHLY and FYNNEI. Trimming stripped 4 bases from V and 3 bases from J, with 12 bases between. CDR3 sequence: CASSGSWQYYGYTF. CDR3 in DNA: TGTGCCAGCAGTGGCTCGTGGCAGTACTATGGCTACACCTTC.

The chain combines TRBV6-6 with TRBJ2-3, with D possibly matching TRBD1 (5 bases). The germline CDR1 and CDR2 sequences are MNHNY and SVGAGI (reference sequence). V was trimmed by 7 bases and J by 3 bases, leaving 8 bases between them. The CDR3 covers 12 residues. The CDR3 DNA sequence: TGTGCCAGCATGACAGTTACAGATACGCAGTATTTT. Protein product: CASMTVTDTQYF.

The J gene is TRBJ2-7, the V gene TRBV6-6; a possible D gene is TRBD1 (6 bases). The V and J ends lost 3 bases and 0 bases respectively, with 12 bases between them. The V gene's germline CDR1 is MNHNY and CDR2 SVGAGI (reference sequence). This CDR3 has 15 residues. CDR3 in DNA: TGTGCCAGCAGTTATGGACAGAAAAACTCCTACGAGCAGTACTTC. Translation gives CASSYGQKNSYEQYF.

V gene TRBV19 combines with J gene TRBJ1-5, with D perhaps TRBD1 (5 bases). Between the trimmed V and J ends, which lost 6 bases and 7 bases, there was a span of 13 bases. Germline V gene sequence: CDR1 LNHDA, CDR2 SQIVND (reference sequence). This CDR3 has 13 residues. CDR3 region: CASSEQGGQPQHF. Here the CDR3 DNA reads TGTGCCAGTAGCGAGCAGGGAGGCCAGCCCCAGCATTTT.

The rearrangement joins TRBV9 to TRBJ1-4; 7 bases map to TRBD1. The germline V gene has CDR1 SGDLS and CDR2 YYNGEE. Trimming at V came to 3 bases and at J to 3 bases, leaving 5 bases not matched to a gene. This CDR3 has 15 residues. The CDR3 DNA reads TGTGCCAGCAGCGACCGACAGGGATCTAATGAAAAACTGTTTTTT. Translation: CASSDRQGSNEKLFF.

V is TRBV18 and J is TRBJ1-5, with 7 bases lining up with TRBD1. V lost 5 bases, J lost 0 bases, and 4 bases stayed unmatched. This CDR3 spans 15 amino acids. In germline, CDR1 is KGHSH, CDR2 LQKENI. DNA of the CDR3: TGTGCCAGCTCATCAGGACAGGTTAGCAATCAGCCCCAGCATTTT. This gives the protein CASSSGQVSNQPQHF.

The chain has TRBV27 and TRBJ2-7; TRBD1 is a possible D gene (5 bases). The length of the CDR3 is 14 residues. With 2 bases removed from V and 5 bases from J, the gap between germline ends came to 13 bases. Germline CDR1 is MNHEY and CDR2 is SMNVEV (reference sequence). The CDR3 loop is CASSLRPGIHEQYF. The DNA for the CDR3 is TGTGCCAGCAGTTTACGTCCAGGGATCCACGAGCAGTACTTC.

The V call is TRBV29-1, the J call TRBJ1-1; TRBD1 agrees at 9 bases. Germline CDR1 and CDR2: SQVTM and ANQGSEA. V lost 5 bases and J lost 2; bases outside the gene matches: 6. The CDR3 spans 14 residues. Here the CDR3 DNA reads TGCAGCGTTTCGACAGGGGGTCTTAACACTGAAGCTTTCTTT. Encoded protein: CSVSTGGLNTEAFF.

This chain uses TRBV13 with TRBJ2-5, with D possibly TRBD2 on 6 matching bases. Germline loops: CDR1 PRHDT, CDR2 FYEKMQ (reference sequence). The CDR3 contains 14 residues. The germline V and J ends were trimmed by 0 bases and 3 bases, with 8 bases remaining between them. CDR3 in amino acids: CASSLGRGKETQYF. In nucleotides, the CDR3 is TGTGCCAGCAGCTTAGGACGGGGGAAAGAGACCCAGTACTTC.

The J gene is TRBJ2-3, the V gene TRBV2; TRBD1 matches 10 bases. J was trimmed by 3 bases and V by 8 bases; bases with no gene match: 14. The CDR3 has 17 amino acids. CDR1 and CDR2 from the germline V gene are SNHLY and FYNNEI. CDR3: CASFDRGREGFTDTQYF. As DNA, the CDR3 is TGTGCCAGCTTTGACAGGGGGCGCGAGGGATTTACAGATACGCAGTATTTT.

The rearrangement uses TRBV7-6 and TRBJ2-2, with a possible D match to TRBD1 (6 bases). Germline V CDR1 and CDR2: SGHVS, FNYEAQ. Trimming took 5 bases from V and 2 from J, leaving 15 bases between them. The CDR3 runs 16 residues. CDR3 nucleotide sequence: TGTGCCAGCAGCGGAACCAGGACAGTTAACACCGGGGAGCTGTTTTTT. Its translation: CASSGTRTVNTGELFF.

This rearrangement joins TRBV5-1 to TRBJ1-4; D gene unclear. Trimming left V 7 bases short and J 5 bases short, with 12 bases between. The CDR3 is 13 residues long. CDR1 SGHRS and CDR2 YFSETQ come from the germline V gene. The CDR3 DNA follows: TGCGCCAGCCGCCTAGCGGACAATGAAAAACTGTTTTTT. As protein: CASRLADNEKLFF.

The V call is TRBV5-1, the J call TRBJ1-2; D may be TRBD1 (5 bases). The CDR3 has 13 amino acids. Germline-derived CDR1 and CDR2 are SGHRS and YFSETQ. V lost 0 bases to trimming and J lost 3 bases, with 6 bases between them. This CDR3 is CASSLGGHYGYTF. The CDR3 nucleotides read TGCGCCAGCAGCTTGGGGGGCCACTATGGCTACACCTTC.

This chain uses TRBV18 with TRBJ1-1; D remains ambiguous. CDR3 length: 15 residues. Trimming cost V 3 bases and J 4 bases, with 15 bases left between them. Germline V CDR1 and CDR2: KGHSH, LQKENI. The CDR3 protein is CASSPSREYSTEAFF. DNA for the CDR3: TGTGCCAGCTCACCTTCCCGGGAGTACAGCACTGAAGCTTTCTTT.

This clone has more than one count but fewer than ten. The V call is TRBV4-3, the J call TRBJ2-5; 9 bases match TRBD2. Germline V gene data show CDR1 as LGHNA and CDR2 as YSLEER. The junction had 13 bases not matched to a gene; V was cut back by 4 bases and J by 4 bases. CDR3 size: 17 residues. The CDR3 region has the DNA TGCGCCAGCAGCCCAAAGGGGCGGGGGGGCGGGCCAGAGACCCAGTACTTC. Translated: CASSPKGRGGGPETQYF.

The gene calls are TRBV11-2 and TRBJ1-1, with D possibly matching TRBD1 (5 bases). Germline lookup yields CDR1 SGHAT and CDR2 FQNNGV. V dropped 3 bases and J dropped 6 bases, with 11 bases sitting between them. CDR3 length: 13 amino acids. In DNA, the CDR3 is TGTGCCAGCAGCTTGGGGCAGGTCCCTGAAGCTTTCTTT. Translating gives CASSLGQVPEAFF.